The source of this T cell receptor (beta chain) is a study of blood T cells in healthy people across ages. Study-wide findings and caveats: Per million T cells, the diversity of TCR beta decreased roughly linearly as age advanced.

With each sample, at least 5 micrograms of total RNA were extracted. A second PCR, run for about 6 to 11 cycles, used a sample-barcoded 5' primer plus a J-beta primer mix. TCRdb re-analysed the 5' RACE reads in MiXCR, keeping a single row per CDR3 protein. The sample lists under 700,000 distinct CDR3 sequences; 24% were seen once. A remark on this clonotype: The target antigen is unknown.

Germline CDR1 is DFQATT and CDR2 is SNEGSKA (reference sequence). Germline trimming cut 5 bases from V and 3 bases from J; bases unmatched to any gene: 11. This CDR3 is 17 amino acids long. These same data were also listed under a study on T cells of mothers and their children. This second study says: When mothers and children were related, their normalized repertoire overlap, which was always slightly higher, did not differ significantly from that of unrelated pairs.

Specimen: blood. The chain recombines TRBV20-1 with TRBJ2-7; 15 bases are shared with TRBD2. The TCR sequence derives from a boy younger than 18 in good health. CDR3 sequence reads: CSAPGLAGGPSFYEQYF. The CDR3 DNA reads as TGCAGTGCTCCAGGACTAGCGGGGGGGCCGTCCTTCTACGAGCAGTACTTC.